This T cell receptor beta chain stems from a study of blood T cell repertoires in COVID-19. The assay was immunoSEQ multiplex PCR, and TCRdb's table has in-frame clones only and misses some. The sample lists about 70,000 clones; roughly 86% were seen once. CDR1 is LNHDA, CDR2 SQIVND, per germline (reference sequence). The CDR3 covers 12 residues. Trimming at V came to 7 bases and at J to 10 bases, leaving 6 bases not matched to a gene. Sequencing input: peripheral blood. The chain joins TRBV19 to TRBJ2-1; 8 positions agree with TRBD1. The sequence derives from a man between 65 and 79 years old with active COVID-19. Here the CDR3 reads CASKSGGGEQFF. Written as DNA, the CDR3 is TGTGCCAGTAAGTCAGGGGGCGGCGAGCAGTTCTTC. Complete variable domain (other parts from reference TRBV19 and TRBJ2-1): DGGITQSPKYLFRKEGQNVTLSCEQNLNHDAMYWYRQDPGQGLRLIYYSQIVNDFQKGDIAEGYSVSREKKESFPLTVTSAQKNPTAFYLCASKSGGGEQFFGPGTRLTVL.